The 27 T cell receptor beta chains in this list originate from one sample, sequenced in a study of identical twins. Each CDR3 protein gets one entry after TCRdb re-called the 5' RACE reads with MiXCR. Of 300,000 to 350,000 distinct CDR3 sequences listed, roughly an eighth are singletons. This sample also appeared in a second study, on yellow fever vaccine responses in identical twins.

Input material: CD8+ T cells sorted from blood. These receptors all come from a woman between 18 and 29 years old in good health.

This chain joins TRBV7-9 and TRBJ2-5; D is unclear. V was shortened by 3 bases and J by 3 bases, with 11 bases between the two germline ends. This CDR3 has 14 amino acids. Per germline, CDR1 SEHNR and CDR2 FQNEAQ (reference sequence). Here the CDR3 reads CASSLSSREETQYF. CDR3 nucleotides: TGTGCCAGCAGCTTGTCGTCACGAGAAGAGACCCAGTACTTC.

This clonotype was found many times. The V call is TRBV28, the J call TRBJ2-5, with 10 positions matching TRBD2. Trimming cost V 6 bases and J 3 bases; bases outside gene matches: 7. The CDR3 is 15 residues long. Germline V gives CDR1 MDHEN, CDR2 SYDVKM. Written as DNA, the CDR3 is TGTGCCAGCAGCGGGGTAGCGGGGGGAAAAGAGACCCAGTACTTC. It codes for CASSGVAGGKETQYF.

The gene calls are TRBV5-4 and TRBJ2-3; D is unresolved. Trimming removed 7 bases at V and 2 bases at J, with 14 bases between. Germline CDR1 SGHNT, CDR2 YYREEE (reference sequence). The CDR3 has 14 amino acids. The CDR3 DNA sequence: TGTGCCAGCCAAACAAGGGAAATCACAGATACGCAGTATTTT. This codes for CASQTREITDTQYF.

This clonotype appeared a few times. The chain combines TRBV4-2 with TRBJ1-2; perhaps TRBD1 as D (5 bases). CDR3 size: 14 residues. Germline loops: CDR1 LGHNA, CDR2 YNFKEQ. Trimming cost V 0 bases and J 4 bases, with 9 bases left between them. In DNA form, the CDR3 reads TGTGCCAGCAGCCAAGAATCAGGGTTCTATGGCTACACCTTC. Encoded protein: CASSQESGFYGYTF.

In this sample, this clonotype turned up many times. The chain recombines TRBV11-2 with TRBJ1-2; no clear D. Germline lookup yields CDR1 SGHAT and CDR2 FQNNGV. V lost 0 bases and J lost 5, with 4 bases in between. The CDR3 loop spans 12 amino acids. DNA of the CDR3: TGTGCCAGCAGCTTAGAACAATATGGCTACACCTTC. Translation: CASSLEQYGYTF.

This clonotype was seen more than once but under ten times. The V call is TRBV5-1, the J call TRBJ2-3; D possibly corresponds to TRBD1 (5 bases). V was clipped by 0 bases and J by 5 bases, with 16 bases between them. In germline, CDR1 is SGHRS, CDR2 YFSETQ. The CDR3 spans 16 residues. The CDR3 sequence is CASSLGGAVTGDTQYF. Here the CDR3 DNA reads TGCGCCAGCAGCTTGGGGGGCGCGGTTACGGGAGATACGCAGTATTTT.

V and J are TRBV4-1 and TRBJ2-7; D gene ambiguous. Trimming stripped 6 bases from V and 2 bases from J, with 11 bases between. The CDR3 sequence is 13 residues long. Germline values: CDR1 MGHRA, CDR2 YSYEKL. This chain's CDR3 is CASSLDKTYEQYF. As DNA, the CDR3 is TGCGCCAGCAGTCTAGACAAGACCTACGAGCAGTACTTC.

This clonotype has a handful of counts. The chain joins TRBV6-2 or TRBV6-3 to TRBJ2-1, with D possibly matching TRBD2 (6 bases). This CDR3 has 14 residues. Trimming removed 7 bases from V and 6 bases from J, with 16 bases in between. Germline V gene sequence: CDR1 MNHEY, CDR2 SVGEGT. The CDR3 DNA is TGTGCCAGCAAAACCAGGGACTCGCTCAATGAGCAGTTCTTC. As protein: CASKTRDSLNEQFF.

This clonotype was counted ten times or more. This rearrangement joins TRBV12-3 or TRBV12-4 to TRBJ1-6; 7 bases line up with TRBD1. The CDR3 has 12 residues. J was trimmed by 10 bases and V by 6 bases; bases with no gene match: 3. As DNA, the CDR3 is TGTGCCAGCAGCATACAGGGGTCACCCCTCCACTTT. Its translation: CASSIQGSPLHF.

This clonotype has more than one count but fewer than ten. This chain joins TRBV28 and TRBJ2-1; D is unclear. Per germline, CDR1 MDHEN and CDR2 SYDVKM. The germline V and J ends were trimmed by 2 bases and 9 bases, with 14 bases remaining between them. This CDR3 comprises 14 residues. The CDR3 DNA sequence: TGTGCCAGCAGTTTAAGACCGGGTAGCAGTGAGCAGTTCTTC. It is translated as CASSLRPGSSEQFF.

The rearrangement uses TRBV4-1 and TRBJ2-7, with TRBD2 identical over 11 bases. Germline CDR1 reads MGHRA; CDR2 reads YSYEKL. The CDR3 spans 16 residues. V gave up 3 bases and J gave up 2 bases; unmatched junction bases: 6. In DNA form, the CDR3 reads TGCGCCAGCAGCCAGGCCGGGACTAGCGGAACCTACGAGCAGTACTTC. Encoded protein: CASSQAGTSGTYEQYF.

The V call is TRBV2, the J call TRBJ2-7, with a weak D call TRBD2 (5 bases). CDR3 size: 14 residues. V shed 2 bases and J shed 2 bases, with 10 bases lying between them. Germline V gene lookup returns CDR1 SNHLY and CDR2 FYNNEI. CDR3 region: CASSEFKRPYEQYF. CDR3 bases: TGTGCCAGCAGTGAATTCAAGCGGCCCTACGAGCAGTACTTC.

This clonotype has only a few counts. One end of the junction fails to match germline, which may point to a read error. The chain has TRBV6-1 and TRBJ2-5; TRBD2 matches at 7 bases. The germline gives CDR1 MNHNS, CDR2 SASEGT. CDR3 length: 14 residues. The CDR3: CHGEAGEYQETQYF. In nucleotides, the CDR3 is TGCCATGGGGAGGCGGGGGAGTACCAAGAGACCCAGTACTTC.

The genes are TRBV28 and TRBJ2-3; TRBD2 matches at 12 bases. The CDR3 loop spans 19 amino acids. With 5 bases clipped from V and 4 bases from J, the junction kept 16 bases outside the gene matches. The germline gives CDR1 MDHEN, CDR2 SYDVKM. CDR3 sequence: CASSPEHTSGGWGPDTQYF. CDR3 sequence (DNA): TGTGCCAGCAGTCCCGAACATACTAGCGGGGGGTGGGGGCCAGATACGCAGTATTTT. The full variable domain, with the rest looked up from reference TRBV28 and TRBJ2-3, is DVKVTQSSRYLVKRTGEKVFLECVQDMDHENMFWYRQDPGLGLRLIYFSYDVKMKEKGDIPEGYSVSREKKERFSLILESASTNQTSMYLCASSPEHTSGGWGPDTQYFGPGTRLTVL.

V gene TRBV20-1 combines with J gene TRBJ2-7, with TRBD2 matching 14 bases. This CDR3 has 17 residues. V was clipped by 1 base and J by 5 bases; unmatched bases: 10. CDR1 and CDR2 (germline): DFQATT, SNEGSKA (reference sequence). The CDR3 loop is CSARVRLGLAGGDEQYF. DNA for the CDR3: TGCAGTGCTAGAGTACGTCTTGGACTAGCGGGAGGAGACGAGCAGTACTTC.

This chain joins TRBV5-5 and TRBJ1-6; D not resolved. The CDR3 length is 18 residues. Trimming stripped 5 bases from V and 0 bases from J, with 18 bases between. The germline V gene has CDR1 SGHKS and CDR2 YYEKEE (reference sequence). DNA of the CDR3: TGTGCCAGCAGGAGGAACCCGTACTCGAGCTCCTATAATTCACCCCTCCACTTT. Its translation: CASRRNPYSSSYNSPLHF.

The chain links TRBV5-5 to TRBJ2-5, with a tentative D call TRBD1 (5 bases). CDR1 is SGHKS and CDR2 is YYEKEE in the germline V gene (reference sequence). The CDR3 has 14 amino acids. Deletions cut 6 bases from V and 1 base from J, with 13 bases between. The CDR3 DNA sequence: TGTGCCAGCACACACCCACAGGTCCAAGAGACCCAGTACTTC. The encoded protein is CASTHPQVQETQYF.

This clonotype was seen ten or more times. V gene TRBV4-1 combines with J gene TRBJ2-5; TRBD2 agrees at 7 bases. V shed 1 base and J 1 base; nucleotides not matched to a gene: 3. Germline V gene sequence: CDR1 MGHRA, CDR2 YSYEKL. This CDR3 spans 15 amino acids. The CDR3 DNA follows: TGCGCCAGCAGCCAAGGGCTAGCGGTCCAAGAGACCCAGTACTTC. Its protein product is CASSQGLAVQETQYF.

The gene calls are TRBV20-1 and TRBJ1-2; TRBD1 matches 7 bases. The V gene's germline CDR1 is DFQATT and CDR2 SNEGSKA (reference sequence). The J segment lost 0 bases and the V segment lost 1 base, leaving 14 bases of the junction unmatched. The CDR3 spans 18 residues. In DNA, the CDR3 is TGCAGTGCTAGAGCCTCAACCCGACAGGGACAAGCTAACTATGGCTACACCTTC. As protein: CSARASTRQGQANYGYTF.

Many counts were recorded for this clonotype. The chain uses TRBV29-1 and TRBJ2-1; no clear D gene. This CDR3 region has 9 residues. Per the germline V gene, CDR1 is SQVTM and CDR2 is ANQGSEA. V dropped 4 bases and J dropped 8 bases, with 3 bases sitting between them. In DNA form, the CDR3 reads TGCAGCGTTGGGCATGAGCAGTTCTTC. It encodes CSVGHEQFF.

DNA of the CDR3: TGTGCCAGCAGCTTATACGGACAGGGGAGGATCGGGGAGCTGTTTTTT. As protein: CASSLYGQGRIGELFF. The chain links TRBV5-4 to TRBJ2-2, with 9 bases lining up with TRBD1. The CDR3 sequence is 16 residues long. The trim removed 2 bases at V and 7 bases at J, leaving 9 bases unmatched. CDR1 is SGHNT and CDR2 is YYREEE in the germline V gene (reference sequence).

There are a few counts of this clonotype. The V and J genes are TRBV28 and TRBJ1-6, with a possible D match to TRBD1 (6 bases). Germline V gene sequence: CDR1 MDHEN, CDR2 SYDVKM. V lost 5 bases to trimming and J lost 6 bases, with 17 bases between them. CDR3 length equals 16 residues. The chain's CDR3 is CASSPLQGLVNSPLHF. Written as DNA, the CDR3 is TGTGCCAGCAGTCCCCTACAGGGTTTAGTTAATTCACCCCTCCACTTT.

The J gene is TRBJ2-7, the V gene TRBV2; D gene uncertain. This CDR3 has 15 residues. The germline V gene has CDR1 SNHLY and CDR2 FYNNEI. Trimming pared 1 base from V and 3 bases from J, leaving 13 bases between. CDR3 sequence: CASSEGYPRLYEQYF. The CDR3 region has the DNA TGTGCCAGCAGTGAAGGATACCCCCGACTCTACGAGCAGTACTTC.

This clonotype was seen a handful of times. The J gene is TRBJ2-1, the V gene TRBV3-1; D remains ambiguous. V was cut by 1 base and J by 9 bases, with 10 bases left in between. CDR1 is LGHDT, CDR2 YNNKEL, per germline (reference sequence). This CDR3 spans 13 amino acids. The CDR3 region has the DNA TGTGCCAGCAGCCAAGCTAGGTTAGGTGAGCAGTTCTTC. Translation: CASSQARLGEQFF.

The chain links TRBV9 to TRBJ2-1; the match to TRBD2 covers 7 bases. Unmatched junction bases numbered 11, after V lost 3 bases and J lost 8 bases. This CDR3 is 15 amino acids long. Germline assignment: CDR1 SGDLS and CDR2 YYNGEE. The CDR3 DNA reads as TGTGCCAGCAGCGATAAACTAGTCGCGGGAGATGAGCAGTTCTTC. Its translation: CASSDKLVAGDEQFF.

This clonotype turned up a few times. V gene TRBV11-2 combines with J gene TRBJ1-2; 8 nucleotides agree with TRBD1. The V and J ends lost 4 bases and 7 bases, in that order; junction bases with no gene match: 11. The CDR3 runs 15 residues. CDR1 and CDR2 from the germline V gene are SGHAT and FQNNGV. The CDR3 DNA is TGTGCCAGCAGCTCAGCCCGGACAGGGCGATTTGGCTACACCTTC. It encodes CASSSARTGRFGYTF.

This sequence joins TRBV5-1 and TRBJ1-1, with unresolved D. Germline loops: CDR1 SGHRS, CDR2 YFSETQ. The V and J ends lost 5 bases and 8 bases respectively, with 10 bases between them. The CDR3 covers 11 residues. CDR3 sequence: CASRTDVEAFF. The DNA for the CDR3 is TGCGCCAGCAGGACGGACGTAGAAGCTTTCTTT.